The sequence of this TCR beta chain was determined in a study of PD-1 blockade in classical Hodgkin lymphoma. Every one of the patients relapsed after autologous stem cell transplantation (brentuximab vedotin exposure was variable). CDR3 length: 10 amino acids. Findings and caveats of the study: Baseline TCR diversity was reportedly lower in newly diagnosed patients than in healthy donors. It was reported as lower still in relapsed/refractory patients.

Worth noting for this clone: Its antigen is still unknown.

TCRdb keeps only in-frame clones here, not all; method: immunoSEQ multiplex PCR. The table shows some 100,000 clones, with about nine tenths occurring only once. The sequence was collected from a human donor with classical Hodgkin lymphoma. Sequencing used peripheral blood mononuclear cells (PBMCs), obtained at baseline. The genes are TRBV1 and TRBJ2-1. TRBV1 is an annotated pseudogene. In nucleotides, the CDR3 is TGCACCAGCATTGCCGATGAGCAGTTCTTC. It specifies CTSIADEQFF.